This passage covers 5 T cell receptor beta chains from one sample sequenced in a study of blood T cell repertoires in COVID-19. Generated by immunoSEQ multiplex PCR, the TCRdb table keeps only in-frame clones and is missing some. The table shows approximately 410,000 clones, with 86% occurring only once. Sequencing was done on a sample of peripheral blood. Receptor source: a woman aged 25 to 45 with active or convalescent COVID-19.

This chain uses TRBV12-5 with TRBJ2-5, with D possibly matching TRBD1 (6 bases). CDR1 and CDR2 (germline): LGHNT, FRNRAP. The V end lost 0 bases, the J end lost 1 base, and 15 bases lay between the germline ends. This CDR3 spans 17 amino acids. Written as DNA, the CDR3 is TGTGCTAGTGGTTTGGTACTGGGACACTTATTCCAAGAGACCCAGTACTTC. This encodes CASGLVLGHLFQETQYF.

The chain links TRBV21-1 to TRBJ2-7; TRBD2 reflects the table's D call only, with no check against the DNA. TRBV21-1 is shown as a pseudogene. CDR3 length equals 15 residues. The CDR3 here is CASSKSLAFTYEQYF. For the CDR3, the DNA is TGTGCCAGCAGCAAATCACTAGCGTTCACCTACGAGCAGTACTTC.

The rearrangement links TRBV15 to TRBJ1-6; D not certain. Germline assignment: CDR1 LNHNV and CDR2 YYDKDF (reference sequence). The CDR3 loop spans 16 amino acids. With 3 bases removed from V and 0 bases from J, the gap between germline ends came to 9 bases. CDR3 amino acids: CATSSTPSSYNSPLHF. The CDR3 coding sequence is TGTGCCACCAGCAGCACTCCGAGCTCCTATAATTCACCCCTCCACTTT.

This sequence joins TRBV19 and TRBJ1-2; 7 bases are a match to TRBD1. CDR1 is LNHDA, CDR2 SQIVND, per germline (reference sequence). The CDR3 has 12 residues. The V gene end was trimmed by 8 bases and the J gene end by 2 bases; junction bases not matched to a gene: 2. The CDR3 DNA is TGTGCCAGTTTGACAGGGAACTATGGCTACACCTTC. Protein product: CASLTGNYGYTF.

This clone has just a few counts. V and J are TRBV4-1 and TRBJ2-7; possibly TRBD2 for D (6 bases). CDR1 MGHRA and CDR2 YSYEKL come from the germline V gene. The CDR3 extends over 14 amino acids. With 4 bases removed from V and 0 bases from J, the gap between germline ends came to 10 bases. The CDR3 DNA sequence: TGCGCCAGCAGCCTTGGGACTGGCTCCTACGAGCAGTACTTC. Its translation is CASSLGTGSYEQYF.